This T cell receptor beta chain came from a study of shared clonotypes between healthy human individuals. The healthy adult donors were HIV-negative and reported no recent acute infections or vaccinations. Comments on this clone: This likely reflects a read error, since a far larger clone is one base away. The CDR3 ends on some other residue instead of the conserved phenylalanine or tryptophan, so this is likely a read error.

Data came from immunoSEQ multiplex PCR; TCRdb stores just in-frame clones and leaves some out. The table includes 450,000 to 500,000 clones, approximately 81% detected once. The CDR3 spans 17 residues. With 7 bases clipped from V and 0 bases from J, the junction kept 12 bases outside the gene matches. CDR1 is WNHNN, CDR2 SYGVQD, per germline (reference sequence). The chain employs TRBV10-1 and TRBJ1-5; 7 bases are shared with TRBD1. This TCR was recovered from a woman in her 40s in good health. Some clones in this sample may be carry-over from other donors' samples. The sample consisted of PBMCs. Here the CDR3 reads CASTLRQGPDSNQPQHL. Written as DNA, the CDR3 is TGCGCCAGCACCTTACGACAGGGCCCGGATAGCAATCAGCCCCAGCATCTT.